What follows describes a single T cell receptor beta chain. This sample is drawn from a study of shared clonotypes between healthy human individuals. In the sorted-subset replicate PCRs, about 200 ng DNA, 25,000 to 30,000 T cell genomes, was used. The authors' processing: Filtering differed since immunoSEQ provided only junctions, with no quality scores. Data came from immunoSEQ multiplex PCR; TCRdb stores just in-frame clones and leaves some out. V and J calls and clone size are copied from that table; D and trimming were computed from the DNA. The sample consists of approximately 2.1 million clones, just over 90% of them appearing once. Investigators divided CD4+ cells into CD45RA+ naive and CD45RA-negative memory subsets. The clonotype originates from a man younger than 30 in good health. Some clones in this sample may be carry-over from other donors' samples. The sample comprised naive CD4+ T cells from PBMCs. This sample's subset: CD45RA+ positively selected.

The CDR3 spells CASTGGTPRNEQFF. The CDR3, as DNA: TGTGCCAGCACCGGGGGGACTCCACGCAATGAGCAGTTCTTC. The chain is built from TRBV2 and TRBJ2-1; 7 bases match TRBD2. The CDR3 extends over 14 amino acids. Germline loops: CDR1 SNHLY, CDR2 FYNNEI. J gave up 6 bases and V 7 bases, and 9 bases lay outside the gene matches.